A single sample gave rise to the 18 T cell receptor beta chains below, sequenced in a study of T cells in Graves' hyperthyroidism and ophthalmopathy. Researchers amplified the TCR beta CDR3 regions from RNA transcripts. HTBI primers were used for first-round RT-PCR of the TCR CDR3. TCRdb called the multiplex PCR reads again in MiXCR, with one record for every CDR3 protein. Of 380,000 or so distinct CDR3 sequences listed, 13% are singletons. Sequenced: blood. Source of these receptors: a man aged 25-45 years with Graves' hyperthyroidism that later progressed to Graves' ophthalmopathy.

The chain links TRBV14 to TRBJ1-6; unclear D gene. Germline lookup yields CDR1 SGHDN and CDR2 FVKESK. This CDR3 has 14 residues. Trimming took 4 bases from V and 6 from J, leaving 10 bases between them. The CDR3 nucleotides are TGTGCCAGCAGCCTACAGCTGGGTAATTCACCCCTCCACTTT. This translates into CASSLQLGNSPLHF.

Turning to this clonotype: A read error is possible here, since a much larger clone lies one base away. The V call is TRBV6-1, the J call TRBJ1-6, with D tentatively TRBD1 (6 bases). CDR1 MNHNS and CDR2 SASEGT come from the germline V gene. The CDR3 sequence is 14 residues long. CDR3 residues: CAGSIDRPPSPLHF. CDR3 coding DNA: TGTGCCGGCAGTATAGACAGGCCTCCCTCACCCCTCCACTTT.

The CDR3 DNA sequence: TGCAGTGCTGAGCTAGCGGGGGGCCCCCAAGAGACCCAGTACTTC. Its protein is CSAELAGGPQETQYF. The J gene is TRBJ2-5, the V gene TRBV20-1; 11 bases agree with TRBD2. The length of the CDR3 is 15 residues. Looked up from germline, CDR1 is DFQATT and CDR2 is SNEGSKA (reference sequence). The V and J ends lost 5 bases and 1 base, in that order; junction bases with no gene match: 6.

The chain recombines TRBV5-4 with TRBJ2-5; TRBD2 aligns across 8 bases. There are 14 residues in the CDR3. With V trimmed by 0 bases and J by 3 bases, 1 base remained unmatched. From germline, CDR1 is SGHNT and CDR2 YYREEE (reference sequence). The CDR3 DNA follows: TGTGCCAGCAGCTTGGAACTAGCGGAAGAGACCCAGTACTTC. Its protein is CASSLELAEETQYF. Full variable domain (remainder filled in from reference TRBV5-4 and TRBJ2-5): ETGVTQSPTHLIKTRGQQVTLRCSSQSGHNTVSWYQQALGQGPQFIFQYYREEENGRGNFPPRFSGLQFPNYSSELNVNALELDDSALYLCASSLELAEETQYFGPGTRLLVL.

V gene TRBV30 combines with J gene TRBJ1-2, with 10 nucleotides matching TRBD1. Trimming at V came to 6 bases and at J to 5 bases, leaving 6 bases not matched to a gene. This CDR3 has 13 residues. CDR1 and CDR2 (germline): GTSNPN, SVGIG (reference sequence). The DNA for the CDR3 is TGTGCCTGCCCTCGGGGACAGGGGTATGGCTACACCTTC. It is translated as CACPRGQGYGYTF.

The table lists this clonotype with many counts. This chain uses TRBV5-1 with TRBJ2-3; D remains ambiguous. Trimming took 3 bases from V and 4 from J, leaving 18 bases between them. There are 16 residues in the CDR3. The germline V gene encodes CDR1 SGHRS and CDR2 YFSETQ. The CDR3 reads CASSWAFSWSSDTQYF. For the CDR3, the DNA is TGCGCCAGCAGCTGGGCCTTCTCTTGGTCATCAGATACGCAGTATTTT.

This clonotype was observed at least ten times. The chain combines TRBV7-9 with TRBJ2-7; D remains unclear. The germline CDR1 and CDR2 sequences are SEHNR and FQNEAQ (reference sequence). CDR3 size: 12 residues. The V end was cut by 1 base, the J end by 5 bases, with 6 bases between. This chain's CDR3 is CASSLGANEQYF. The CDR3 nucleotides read TGTGCCAGCAGCTTAGGTGCCAACGAGCAGTACTTC. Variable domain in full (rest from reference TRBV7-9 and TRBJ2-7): DTGVSQNPRHKITKRGQNVTFRCDPISEHNRLYWYRQTLGQGPEFLTYFQNEAQLEKSRLLSDRFSAERPKGSFSTLEIQRTEQGDSAMYLCASSLGANEQYFGPGTRLTVT.

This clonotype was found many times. The CDR3 region has the DNA TGCAGTGCTAGACAGGGGGCGCTCACCGGGGAGCTGTTTTTT. This gives the protein CSARQGALTGELFF. V and J are TRBV20-1 and TRBJ2-2; TRBD1 matches at 8 bases. Trimming at V came to 2 bases and at J to 4 bases, leaving 3 bases not matched to a gene. Germline CDR1 is DFQATT and CDR2 is SNEGSKA (reference sequence). The length of the CDR3 is 14 residues.

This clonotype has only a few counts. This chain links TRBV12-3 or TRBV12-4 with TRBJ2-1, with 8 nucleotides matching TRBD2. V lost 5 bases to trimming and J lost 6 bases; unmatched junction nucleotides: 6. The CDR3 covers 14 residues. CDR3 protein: CASSERGKLNEQFF. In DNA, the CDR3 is TGTGCCAGCAGTGAGCGGGGGAAACTCAATGAGCAGTTCTTC.

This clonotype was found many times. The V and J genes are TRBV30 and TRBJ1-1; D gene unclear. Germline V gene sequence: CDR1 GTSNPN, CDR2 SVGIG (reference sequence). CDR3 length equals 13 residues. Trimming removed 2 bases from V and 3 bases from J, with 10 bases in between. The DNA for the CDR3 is TGTGCCTGGAGTTCGGGCCCCCACACTGAAGCTTTCTTT. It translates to CAWSSGPHTEAFF.

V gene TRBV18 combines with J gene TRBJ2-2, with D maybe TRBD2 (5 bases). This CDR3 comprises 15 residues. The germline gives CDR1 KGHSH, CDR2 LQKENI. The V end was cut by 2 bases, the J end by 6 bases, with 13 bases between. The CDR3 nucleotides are TGTGCCAGCTCACCAGAAGGAGGCTTGGCCGGGGAGCTGTTTTTT. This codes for CASSPEGGLAGELFF. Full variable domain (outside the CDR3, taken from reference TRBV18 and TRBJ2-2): NAGVMQNPRHLVRRRGQEARLRCSPMKGHSHVYWYRQLPEEGLKFMVYLQKENIIDESGMPKERFSAEFPKEGPSILRIQQVVRGDSAAYFCASSPEGGLAGELFFGEGSRLTVL.

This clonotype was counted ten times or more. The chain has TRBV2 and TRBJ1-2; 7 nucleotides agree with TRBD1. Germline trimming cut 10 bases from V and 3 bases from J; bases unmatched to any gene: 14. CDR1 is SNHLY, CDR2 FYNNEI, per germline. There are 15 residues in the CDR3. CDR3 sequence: CANYPRGQGYYGYTF. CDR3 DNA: TGTGCCAACTACCCAAGGGGGCAGGGGTACTATGGCTACACCTTC. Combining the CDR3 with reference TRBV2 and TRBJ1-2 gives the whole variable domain EPEVTQTPSHQVTQMGQEVILRCVPISNHLYFYWYRQILGQKVEFLVSFYNNEISEKSEIFDDQFSVERPDGSNFTLKIRSTKLEDSAMYFCANYPRGQGYYGYTFGSGTRLTVV.

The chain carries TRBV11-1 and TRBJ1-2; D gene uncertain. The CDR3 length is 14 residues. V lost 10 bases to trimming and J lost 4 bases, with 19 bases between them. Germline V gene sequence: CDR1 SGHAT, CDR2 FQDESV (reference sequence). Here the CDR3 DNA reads TGTGCCAATAGCCGGTCCCACGGATTCTATGGCTACACCTTC. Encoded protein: CANSRSHGFYGYTF.

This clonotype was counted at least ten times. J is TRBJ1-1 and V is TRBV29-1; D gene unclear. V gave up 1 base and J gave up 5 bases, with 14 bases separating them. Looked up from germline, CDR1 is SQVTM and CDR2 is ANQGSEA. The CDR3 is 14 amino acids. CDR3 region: CSVEGVGGGTEAFF. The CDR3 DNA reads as TGCAGCGTTGAAGGAGTGGGAGGAGGGACTGAAGCTTTCTTT.

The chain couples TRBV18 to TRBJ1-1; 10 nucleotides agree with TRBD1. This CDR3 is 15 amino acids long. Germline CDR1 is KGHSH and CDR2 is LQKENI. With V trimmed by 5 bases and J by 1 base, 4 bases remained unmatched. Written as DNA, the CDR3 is TGTGCCAGCTCATTGGGACAGGGGAGGAACACTGAAGCTTTCTTT. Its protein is CASSLGQGRNTEAFF.

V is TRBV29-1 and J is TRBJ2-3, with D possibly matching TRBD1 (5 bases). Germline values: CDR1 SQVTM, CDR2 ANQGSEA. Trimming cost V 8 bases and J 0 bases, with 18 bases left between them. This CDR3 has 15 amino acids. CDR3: CSIRLGRTSTDTQYF. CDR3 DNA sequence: TGCAGCATCCGCTTGGGGCGAACTAGCACAGATACGCAGTATTTT.

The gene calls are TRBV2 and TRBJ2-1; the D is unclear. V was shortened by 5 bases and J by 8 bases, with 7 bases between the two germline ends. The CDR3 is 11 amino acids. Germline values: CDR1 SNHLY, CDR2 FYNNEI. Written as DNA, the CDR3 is TGTGCCAGCAGTCAGATGGATGAGCAGTTCTTC. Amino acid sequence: CASSQMDEQFF.

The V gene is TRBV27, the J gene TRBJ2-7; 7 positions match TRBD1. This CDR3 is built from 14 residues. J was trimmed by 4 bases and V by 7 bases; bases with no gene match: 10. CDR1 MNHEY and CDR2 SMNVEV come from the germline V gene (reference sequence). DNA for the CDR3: TGTGCCAGCACATCGGCGACAGGGTATTACGAGCAGTACTTC. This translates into CASTSATGYYEQYF.